This T cell receptor (beta chain) was retrieved from a study of T cell responses to AZD1222 COVID-19 vaccine. This clone occurred many times. Its antigen is not identified. Regarding the study as a whole: Repertoires in all cases were sampled only once the peak T cell response had passed. Increased Spike-specific TCR breadth and depth were observed after two AZD1222 doses. At study baseline, merely five or six AZD1222 recipients were seropositive.

Recipients boosted at about 4 weeks or about 12 weeks are pooled. Profiled with immunoSEQ multiplex PCR; TCRdb holds only in-frame clones, not every one. The repertoire holds about 82,000 clones, with about four fifths as singletons. CDR3 length: 15 amino acids. V dropped 5 bases and J dropped 8 bases, with 21 bases sitting between them. CDR1 is SGHAT and CDR2 is FQNNGV in the germline V gene. The chain employs TRBV11-2 and TRBJ1-2; D is perhaps TRBD1 (6 bases). The sample was peripheral blood, taken 28 days after the second AZD1222 dose. This sequence originates from an adult who received the AZD1222 COVID-19 vaccine. The CDR3 loop reads CASSQPGQRLYGYTF. CDR3 sequence (DNA): TGTGCCAGCAGCCAGCCCGGACAGCGCTTGTACGGCTACACCTTC.